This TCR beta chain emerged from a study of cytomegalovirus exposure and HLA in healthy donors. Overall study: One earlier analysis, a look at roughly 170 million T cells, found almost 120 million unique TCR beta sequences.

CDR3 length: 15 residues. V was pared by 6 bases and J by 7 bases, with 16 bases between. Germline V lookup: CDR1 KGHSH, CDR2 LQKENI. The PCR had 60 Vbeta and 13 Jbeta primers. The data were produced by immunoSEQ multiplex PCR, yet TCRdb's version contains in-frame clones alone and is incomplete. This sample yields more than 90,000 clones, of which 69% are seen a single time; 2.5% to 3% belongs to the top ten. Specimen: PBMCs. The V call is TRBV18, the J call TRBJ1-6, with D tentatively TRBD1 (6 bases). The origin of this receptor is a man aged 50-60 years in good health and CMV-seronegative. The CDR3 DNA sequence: TGTGCCAGCTCCCCTATGGCAGGGGAGAATTCACCCCTCCACTTT. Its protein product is CASSPMAGENSPLHF.